Below, 27 T cell receptor beta chains from the same sample are listed, as sequenced in a study of blood T cell repertoires in COVID-19. Profiling relied on immunoSEQ multiplex PCR, and the TCRdb table lists in-frame clones only, not all of them. The sample contains 130,000 or so clones, approximately 70% of which appear only once. The sequencing sample was made of peripheral blood. Source of these receptors: a woman in her 70s with acute or convalescent COVID-19.

The genes are TRBV12-5 and TRBJ2-2; D is perhaps TRBD2 (6 bases). Trimming left V 4 bases short and J 0 bases short, with 12 bases between. Germline V gene sequence: CDR1 LGHNT, CDR2 FRNRAP. CDR3 length: 16 amino acids. CDR3 DNA sequence: TGTGCTAGTGGTTCCCCCCCGGGGGCGAACACCGGGGAGCTGTTTTTT. Encoded protein: CASGSPPGANTGELFF.

V is TRBV4-3 and J is TRBJ2-1, with 8 bases lining up with TRBD1. Germline CDR1 is LGHNA and CDR2 is YSLEER. This CDR3 spans 16 amino acids. J gave up 3 bases and V 1 base, and 5 bases lay outside the gene matches. CDR3 nucleotide sequence: TGCGCCAGCAGCCAAGGAACAGGGGGTGGCTACAATGAGCAGTTCTTC. Protein product: CASSQGTGGGYNEQFF.

The chain couples TRBV11-2 to TRBJ2-5; tentatively, D is TRBD2 (5 bases). The germline CDR1 and CDR2 sequences are SGHAT and FQNNGV. CDR3 length equals 17 residues. The V end was cut by 5 bases, the J end by 4 bases, with 23 bases between. CDR3 region: CASSPTTVASGRETQYF. CDR3 nucleotides: TGTGCCAGCAGCCCAACCACCGTAGCGAGCGGCAGAGAGACCCAGTACTTC.

The genes are TRBV9 and TRBJ2-1; the match to TRBD2 covers 10 bases. Germline V gene data show CDR1 as SGDLS and CDR2 as YYNGEE. Trimming at V came to 4 bases and at J to 5 bases, leaving 6 bases not matched to a gene. CDR3 size: 15 residues. In DNA form, the CDR3 reads TGTGCCAGCAGCTTCGGGACTAGCGAAAACAATGAGCAGTTCTTC. It encodes CASSFGTSENNEQFF.

The rearrangement uses TRBV2 and TRBJ2-7; TRBD2 might be the D (5 bases). CDR1 is SNHLY, CDR2 FYNNEI, per germline. This CDR3 is built from 12 residues. V lost 6 bases and J 5 bases, leaving 11 bases between the germline ends. CDR3 bases: TGTGCCAGCAGGCCAGGAGGCAACGAGCAGTACTTC. This encodes CASRPGGNEQYF.

This clone was counted between two and nine times. The chain employs TRBV5-1 and TRBJ1-1; TRBD1 matches at 7 bases. The CDR3 runs 14 residues. V shed 0 bases and J 7 bases; nucleotides not matched to a gene: 6. The V gene's germline CDR1 is SGHRS and CDR2 YFSETQ. Here the CDR3 DNA reads TGCGCCAGCAGCTTGGGGATGGGACAGCGTGAAGCTTTCTTT. This gives the protein CASSLGMGQREAFF.

The CDR3 loop reads CASSLSGAENTEAFF. The CDR3 DNA reads TGCGCCAGCAGCTTGTCTGGGGCCGAGAACACTGAAGCTTTCTTT. J is TRBJ1-1 and V is TRBV5-1; the D gene is possibly TRBD1 (5 bases). The germline V gene has CDR1 SGHRS and CDR2 YFSETQ. The CDR3 loop spans 15 amino acids. Trimming took 1 base from V and 1 from J, leaving 11 bases between them. Drawing the rest from reference TRBV5-1 and TRBJ1-1, the complete variable domain is KAGVTQTPRYLIKTRGQQVTLSCSPISGHRSVSWYQQTPGQGLQFLFEYFSETQRNKGNFPGRFSGRQFSNSRSEMNVSTLELGDSALYLCASSLSGAENTEAFFGQGTRLTVV.

This chain uses TRBV6-4 with TRBJ2-1; D is unresolved. This CDR3 contains 13 residues. The V end was cut by 1 base, the J end by 9 bases, with 10 bases between. In germline, CDR1 is MRHNA, CDR2 SNTAGT. The CDR3, as DNA: TGTGCCAGCAGTGACTATCCGTTGAGTGAGCAGTTCTTC. As protein: CASSDYPLSEQFF.

Only a few counts were recorded for this clone. The V gene is TRBV5-4, the J gene TRBJ1-2; D remains ambiguous. Per germline, CDR1 SGHNT and CDR2 YYREEE (reference sequence). The CDR3 runs to 13 residues. The V gene lost 0 bases and the J gene lost 4 bases, with 7 bases spanning the gap. The CDR3 DNA reads TGTGCCAGCAGCTTGGAAAGCTCCTATGGCTACACCTTC. It specifies CASSLESSYGYTF.

This clone was seen once. The chain is built from TRBV6-5 and TRBJ1-5, with a possible D match to TRBD1 (6 bases). The CDR3 spans 14 residues. Germline CDR1 reads MNHEY; CDR2 reads SVGAGI. Trimming took off 4 bases at V and 0 bases at J, with 7 bases between the two ends. This chain's CDR3 is CASSLDSSNQPQHF. CDR3 coding DNA: TGTGCCAGCAGTTTGGACAGTAGCAATCAGCCCCAGCATTTT.

The chain combines TRBV10-2 with TRBJ2-1, with D possibly being TRBD1 (7 bases). CDR3 length: 13 amino acids. Trimming removed 4 bases at V and 4 bases at J, with 8 bases between. The germline V gene encodes CDR1 WSHSY and CDR2 SAAADI. CDR3 in DNA: TGCGCCAGCAGTGCAGGGGGGTACAATGAGCAGTTCTTC. Translated, it gives CASSAGGYNEQFF.

This clone has just a few counts. The CDR3 DNA reads as TGTGCCAGCAGCCGGGGACAGTACTCTGGAAACACCATATATTTT. It is translated as CASSRGQYSGNTIYF. The J gene is TRBJ1-3, the V gene TRBV7-2, with 7 bases matching TRBD1. Germline lookup yields CDR1 SGHTA and CDR2 FQGNSA. V was clipped by 5 bases and J by 0 bases; unmatched bases: 4. The length of the CDR3 is 15 residues.

Only a few counts were recorded for this clone. This chain links TRBV7-9 with TRBJ1-2; no firm D call. V was pared by 5 bases and J by 5 bases, with 9 bases between. From germline, CDR1 is SEHNR and CDR2 FQNEAQ (reference sequence). The CDR3 has 12 residues. CDR3 amino acids: CASSPGEYGYTF. CDR3 sequence (DNA): TGTGCCAGCAGCCCCGGGGAATATGGCTACACCTTC. Combining the CDR3 with reference TRBV7-9 and TRBJ1-2 gives the whole variable domain DTGVSQNPRHKITKRGQNVTFRCDPISEHNRLYWYRQTLGQGPEFLTYFQNEAQLEKSRLLSDRFSAERPKGSFSTLEIQRTEQGDSAMYLCASSPGEYGYTFGSGTRLTVV.

The J gene is TRBJ1-1, the V gene TRBV24-1; weak D call: TRBD1 (5 bases). Trimming cost V 5 bases and J 0 bases, with 12 bases left between them. The CDR3 contains 15 residues. Germline V gene lookup returns CDR1 KGHDR and CDR2 SFDVKD. DNA for the CDR3: TGTGCCACCAGTGGCCCAGGGAATATGAACACTGAAGCTTTCTTT. Translation gives CATSGPGNMNTEAFF.

This sequence joins TRBV5-5 and TRBJ1-4; TRBD1 matches at 8 bases. The CDR3 sequence is 15 residues long. V gave up 2 bases and J gave up 7 bases; unmatched junction bases: 7. Germline CDR1 SGHKS, CDR2 YYEKEE (reference sequence). The chain's CDR3 is CASSFVGQGGEKLFF. Here the CDR3 DNA reads TGTGCCAGCAGCTTCGTCGGACAGGGAGGTGAAAAACTGTTTTTT.

This chain connects TRBV29-1 to TRBJ1-2; TRBD1 matches at 9 bases. Germline CDR1 and CDR2: SQVTM and ANQGSEA. Trimming took 5 bases from V and 4 from J; bases not matched to a gene: 5. The CDR3 covers 13 residues. The CDR3 reads CSVPTGGGYGYTF. DNA for the CDR3: TGCAGCGTTCCCACAGGGGGCGGCTATGGCTACACCTTC.

This chain uses TRBV4-1 with TRBJ2-1, with 13 positions matching TRBD2. Germline CDR1 reads MGHRA; CDR2 reads YSYEKL. The V and J ends lost 1 base and 0 bases, in that order; junction bases with no gene match: 12. This CDR3 contains 21 residues. CDR3 sequence: CASSQGALLAGGPRSYNEQFF. The CDR3 nucleotides read TGCGCCAGCAGCCAAGGGGCCCTACTAGCGGGGGGGCCCCGCTCCTACAATGAGCAGTTCTTC.

The chain links TRBV9 to TRBJ2-5; 13 bases align to TRBD2. From germline, CDR1 is SGDLS and CDR2 YYNGEE. CDR3 length equals 15 residues. The J segment lost 4 bases and the V segment lost 4 bases, leaving 4 bases of the junction unmatched. The CDR3 loop reads CASSTRLAGGETQYF. The CDR3 DNA follows: TGTGCCAGCAGCACCCGACTAGCGGGGGGAGAGACCCAGTACTTC.

In its sample, this clone was seen a few times. This CDR3 reads CASRLAPGSQYF. DNA for the CDR3: TGCGCCAGCAGACTAGCCCCTGGATCGCAGTATTTT. The chain couples TRBV5-1 to TRBJ2-3; the D gene is possibly TRBD2 (6 bases). CDR1 SGHRS and CDR2 YFSETQ come from the germline V gene. The CDR3 runs to 12 residues. V was trimmed by 5 bases and J by 10 bases, leaving 14 bases between them.

Note on this clone: Other DNA sequences in this specimen translate into the identical CDR3. This sequence joins TRBV28 and TRBJ1-2; tentatively, D is TRBD1 (5 bases). Trimming shortened V by 2 bases and J by 4 bases, and 11 bases separated the two germline ends. Germline CDR1 reads MDHEN; CDR2 reads SYDVKM. There are 14 residues in the CDR3. In DNA, the CDR3 is TGTGCCAGCAGTTTAACCGGGGGATTCTATGGCTACACCTTC. Translating it yields CASSLTGGFYGYTF.

The genes are TRBV18 and TRBJ1-5, with 10 bases that match TRBD1. The CDR3 consists of 16 residues. J gave up 1 base and V 3 bases, and 3 bases lay outside the gene matches. Germline CDR1 and CDR2: KGHSH and LQKENI. The CDR3 loop reads CASSPTGGGSNQPQHF. The CDR3 DNA reads as TGTGCCAGCTCACCGACAGGGGGCGGGAGCAATCAGCCCCAGCATTTT.

The chain joins TRBV28 to TRBJ2-1; 8 bases fit TRBD1. This CDR3 is built from 16 residues. Unmatched junction bases numbered 10, after V lost 4 bases and J lost 5 bases. CDR1 MDHEN and CDR2 SYDVKM come from the germline V gene. CDR3 loop: CASSSFQGARHNEQFF. DNA for the CDR3: TGTGCCAGCAGTTCCTTTCAGGGGGCGCGACACAATGAGCAGTTCTTC.

The V and J genes are TRBV5-5 and TRBJ1-6, with no clear D. This CDR3 contains 13 residues. Per the germline V gene, CDR1 is SGHKS and CDR2 is YYEKEE (reference sequence). V gave up 5 bases and J gave up 7 bases, with 10 bases separating them. The CDR3 reads CASRPWANSPLHF. The CDR3 DNA is TGTGCCAGCAGGCCCTGGGCAAATTCACCCCTCCACTTT.

The chain is built from TRBV12-3 or TRBV12-4 and TRBJ2-3, with D tentatively TRBD2 (5 bases). The CDR3 spans 12 residues. The V gene lost 2 bases and the J gene lost 8 bases, with 8 bases spanning the gap. CDR3 nucleotides: TGTGCCAGCAGTTTACGACGGGGTACGCAGTATTTT. Translated, it gives CASSLRRGTQYF.

This clone turned up a few times. The chain has TRBV2 and TRBJ1-2; 7 bases line up with TRBD1. From germline, CDR1 is SNHLY and CDR2 FYNNEI. V gave up 5 bases and J gave up 0 bases; unmatched junction bases: 3. The CDR3 sequence is 14 residues long. CDR3: CASSTGTANYGYTF. In nucleotides, the CDR3 is TGTGCCAGCAGTACCGGGACAGCTAACTATGGCTACACCTTC.

The chain joins TRBV7-2 to TRBJ2-3; a weak D match, TRBD1 (6 bases). CDR1 and CDR2 from the germline V gene are SGHTA and FQGNSA. The CDR3 runs 15 residues. V was trimmed by 3 bases and J by 4 bases, leaving 14 bases between them. The chain's CDR3 is CASSLIGQSADTQYF. CDR3 nucleotide sequence: TGTGCCAGCAGCTTGATCGGACAGTCCGCAGATACGCAGTATTTT. Together with reference TRBV7-2 and TRBJ2-3, the CDR3 gives the full variable domain: GAGVSQSPSNKVTEKGKDVELRCDPISGHTALYWYRQSLGQGLEFLIYFQGNSAPDKSGLPSDRFSAERTGGSVSTLTIQRTQQEDSAVYLCASSLIGQSADTQYFGPGTRLTVL.

This clone was seen more than once but under ten times. V and J are TRBV12-3 or TRBV12-4 and TRBJ1-2; TRBD1 is a possible D gene (6 bases). The CDR3 loop spans 13 amino acids. V shed 6 bases and J shed 2 bases, with 10 bases lying between them. The CDR3 DNA follows: TGTGCCAGCAGCCCAGGACAGAACTATGGCTACACCTTC. It specifies CASSPGQNYGYTF.